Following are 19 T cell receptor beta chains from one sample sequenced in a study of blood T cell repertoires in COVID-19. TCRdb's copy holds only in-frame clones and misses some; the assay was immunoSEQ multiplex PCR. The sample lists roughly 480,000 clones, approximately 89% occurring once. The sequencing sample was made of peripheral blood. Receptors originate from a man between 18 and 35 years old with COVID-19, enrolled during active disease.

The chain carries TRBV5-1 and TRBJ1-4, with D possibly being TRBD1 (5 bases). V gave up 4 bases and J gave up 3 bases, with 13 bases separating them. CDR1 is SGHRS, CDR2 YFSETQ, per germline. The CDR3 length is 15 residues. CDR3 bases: TGCGCCAGCAGCGTTGACAGCACGTCTAATGAAAAACTGTTTTTT. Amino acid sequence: CASSVDSTSNEKLFF.

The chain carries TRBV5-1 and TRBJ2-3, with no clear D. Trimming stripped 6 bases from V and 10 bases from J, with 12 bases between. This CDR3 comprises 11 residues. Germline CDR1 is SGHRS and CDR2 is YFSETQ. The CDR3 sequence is CASTAGYSQYF. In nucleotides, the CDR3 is TGCGCCAGCACTGCAGGTTATTCGCAGTATTTT. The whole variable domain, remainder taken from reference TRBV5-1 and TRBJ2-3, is KAGVTQTPRYLIKTRGQQVTLSCSPISGHRSVSWYQQTPGQGLQFLFEYFSETQRNKGNFPGRFSGRQFSNSRSEMNVSTLELGDSALYLCASTAGYSQYFGPGTRLTVL.

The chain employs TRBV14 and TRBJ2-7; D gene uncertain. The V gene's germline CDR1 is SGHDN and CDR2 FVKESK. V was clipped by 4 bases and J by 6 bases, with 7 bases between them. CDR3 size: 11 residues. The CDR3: CASSRYGEQYF. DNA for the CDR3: TGTGCCAGCAGCCGATACGGCGAGCAGTACTTC.

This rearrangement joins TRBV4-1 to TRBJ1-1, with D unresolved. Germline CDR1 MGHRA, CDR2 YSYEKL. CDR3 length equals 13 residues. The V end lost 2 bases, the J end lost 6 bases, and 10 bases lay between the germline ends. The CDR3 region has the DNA TGCGCCAGCAGCCAATCGGAGTCCCCTGAAGCTTTCTTT. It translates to CASSQSESPEAFF.

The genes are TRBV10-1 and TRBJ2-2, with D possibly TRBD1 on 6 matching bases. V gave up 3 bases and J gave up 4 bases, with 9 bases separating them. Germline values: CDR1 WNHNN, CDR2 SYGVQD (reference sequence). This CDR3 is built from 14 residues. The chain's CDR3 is CASSDPGVTGELFF. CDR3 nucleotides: TGCGCCAGCAGTGATCCAGGGGTCACCGGGGAGCTGTTTTTT.

The CDR3 loop reads CAISAMNTEAFF. In DNA form, the CDR3 reads TGTGCCATCTCTGCTATGAACACTGAAGCTTTCTTT. The chain carries TRBV6-5 and TRBJ1-1; D uncertain. The CDR3 is made up of 12 amino acids. Between the trimmed V and J ends, which lost 10 bases and 0 bases, there was a span of 9 bases. Germline CDR1 and CDR2: MNHEY and SVGAGI.

The CDR3 is CASSVEGGGAVETQYF. In DNA, the CDR3 is TGTGCCAGCAGCGTAGAGGGCGGGGGGGCAGTAGAGACCCAGTACTTC. The V gene is TRBV9, the J gene TRBJ2-5, with 9 positions matching TRBD2. The CDR3 is made up of 16 amino acids. Germline values: CDR1 SGDLS, CDR2 YYNGEE. After removal of 0 bases from V and 4 bases from J, the junction contained 7 bases not matched to a gene.

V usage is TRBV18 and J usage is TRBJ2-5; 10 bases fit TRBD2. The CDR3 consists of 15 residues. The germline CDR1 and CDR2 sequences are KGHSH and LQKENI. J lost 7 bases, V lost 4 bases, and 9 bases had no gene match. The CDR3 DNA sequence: TGTGCCAGCTCACTCCAGCGGGAGGGCCGGGGGACCCAGTACTTC. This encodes CASSLQREGRGTQYF.

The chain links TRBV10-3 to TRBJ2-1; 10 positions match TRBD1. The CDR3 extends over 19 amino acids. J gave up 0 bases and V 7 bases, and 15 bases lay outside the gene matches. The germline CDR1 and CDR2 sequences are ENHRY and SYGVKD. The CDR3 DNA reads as TGTGCCATCATGGGAACGGGACAGGGGCCATCGAGCTCCTACAATGAGCAGTTCTTC. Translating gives CAIMGTGQGPSSSYNEQFF.

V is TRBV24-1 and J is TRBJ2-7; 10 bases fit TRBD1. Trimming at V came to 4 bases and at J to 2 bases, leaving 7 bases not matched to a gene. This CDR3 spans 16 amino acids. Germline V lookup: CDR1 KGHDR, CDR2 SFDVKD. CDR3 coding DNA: TGTGCCACCAGTGACTCCGGACAGGGGGTGCCCTACGAGCAGTACTTC. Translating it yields CATSDSGQGVPYEQYF.

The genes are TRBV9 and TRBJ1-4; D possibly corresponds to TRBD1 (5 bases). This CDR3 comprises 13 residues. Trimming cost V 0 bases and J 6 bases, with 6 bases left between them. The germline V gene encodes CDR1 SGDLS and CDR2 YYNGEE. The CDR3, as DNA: TGTGCCAGCAGCGTAGCGGGGGATGAAAAACTGTTTTTT. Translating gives CASSVAGDEKLFF.

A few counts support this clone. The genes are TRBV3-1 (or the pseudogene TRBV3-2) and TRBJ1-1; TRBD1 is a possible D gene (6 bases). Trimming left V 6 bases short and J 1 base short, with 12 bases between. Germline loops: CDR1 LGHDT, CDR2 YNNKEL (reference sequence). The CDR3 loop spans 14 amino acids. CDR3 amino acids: CASRTGTKNTEAFF. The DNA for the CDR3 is TGTGCCAGCAGAACCGGGACAAAGAACACTGAAGCTTTCTTT.

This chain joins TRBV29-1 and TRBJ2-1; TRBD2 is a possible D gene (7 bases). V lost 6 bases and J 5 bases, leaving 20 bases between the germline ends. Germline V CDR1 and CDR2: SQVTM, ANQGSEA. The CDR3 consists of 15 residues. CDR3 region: CSVTLGAGAHNEQFF. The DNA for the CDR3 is TGCAGCGTCACCCTTGGGGCGGGGGCCCACAATGAGCAGTTCTTC.

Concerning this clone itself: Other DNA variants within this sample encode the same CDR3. In DNA, the CDR3 is TGTGCCAGCAGTAGGGACAGCTACAATGAGCAGTTCTTC. Protein sequence: CASSRDSYNEQFF. The rearrangement links TRBV6-5 to TRBJ2-1, with 7 positions matching TRBD1. CDR3 length: 13 amino acids. Germline loops: CDR1 MNHEY, CDR2 SVGAGI. With V trimmed by 5 bases and J by 3 bases, 1 base remained unmatched.

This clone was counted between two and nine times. CDR3 coding DNA: TGTGCCAGCAGCCGAGGACTAGCGAGGGACGAGCAGTACTTC. Protein product: CASSRGLARDEQYF. The chain employs TRBV3-1 (or the pseudogene TRBV3-2) and TRBJ2-7; 9 bases match TRBD2. V lost 4 bases, J lost 5 bases, and 6 bases stayed unmatched. Germline V lookup: CDR1 LGHDT, CDR2 YNNKEL (reference sequence). This CDR3 is 14 amino acids long.

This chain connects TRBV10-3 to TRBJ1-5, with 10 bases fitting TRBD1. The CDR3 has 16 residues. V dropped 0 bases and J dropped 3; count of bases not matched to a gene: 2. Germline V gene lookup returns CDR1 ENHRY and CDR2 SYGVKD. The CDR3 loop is CAISESGTGDNQPQHF. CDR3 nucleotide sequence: TGTGCCATCAGTGAGTCTGGGACAGGGGACAATCAGCCCCAGCATTTT.

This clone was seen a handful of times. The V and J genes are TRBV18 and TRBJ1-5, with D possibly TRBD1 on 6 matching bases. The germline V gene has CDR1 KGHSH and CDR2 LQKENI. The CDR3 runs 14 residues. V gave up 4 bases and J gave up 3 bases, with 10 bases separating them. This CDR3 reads CASSLGQNNQPQHF. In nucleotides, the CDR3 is TGTGCCAGCTCACTTGGACAGAACAATCAGCCCCAGCATTTT.

The CDR3 DNA reads as TGTGCCAGCAGCTGGGACAGGGTTTCTGGGGCCAACGTCCTGACTTTC. The encoded protein is CASSWDRVSGANVLTF. The genes are TRBV7-6 and TRBJ2-6; 9 bases match TRBD1. The V gene end was trimmed by 4 bases and the J gene end by 1 base; junction bases not matched to a gene: 2. The CDR3 has 16 amino acids. Germline CDR1 reads SGHVS; CDR2 reads FNYEAQ.

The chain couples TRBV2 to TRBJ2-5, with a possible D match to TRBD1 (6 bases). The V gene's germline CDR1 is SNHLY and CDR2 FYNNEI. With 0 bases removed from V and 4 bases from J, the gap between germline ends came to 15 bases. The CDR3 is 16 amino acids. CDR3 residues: CASSEALGAWGETQYF. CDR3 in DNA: TGTGCCAGCAGTGAAGCGCTGGGGGCCTGGGGAGAGACCCAGTACTTC.